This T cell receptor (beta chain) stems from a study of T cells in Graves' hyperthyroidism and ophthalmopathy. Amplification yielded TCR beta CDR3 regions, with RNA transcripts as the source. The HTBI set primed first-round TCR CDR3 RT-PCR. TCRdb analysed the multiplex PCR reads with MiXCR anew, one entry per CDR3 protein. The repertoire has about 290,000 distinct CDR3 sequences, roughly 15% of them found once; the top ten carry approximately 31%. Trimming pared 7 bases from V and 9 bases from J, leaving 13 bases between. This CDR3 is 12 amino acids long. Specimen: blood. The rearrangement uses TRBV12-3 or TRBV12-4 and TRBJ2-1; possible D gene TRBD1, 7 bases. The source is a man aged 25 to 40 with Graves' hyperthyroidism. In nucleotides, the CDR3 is TGTGCCAGCACCCCCAGGGGGGCTGAGCAGTTCTTC. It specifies CASTPRGAEQFF.